This T cell receptor (beta chain) is from a study of control samples from healthy donors and cancer patients. Between the trimmed V and J ends, which lost 7 bases and 14 bases, there was a span of 14 bases. Germline assignment: CDR1 LNHDA and CDR2 SQIVND (reference sequence). CDR3 length equals 11 residues. Assay used: immunoSEQ multiplex PCR; TCRdb lists only in-frame clones, some missing. The sample records about 100,000 clones, 85% to 90% being singletons. The chain is built from TRBV19 and TRBJ1-4; D perhaps matches TRBD1 (5 bases). This clonotype originated in a man in his thirties or forties in good health. Sample: blood. CDR3 loop: CASKAAGSLFF. For the CDR3, the DNA is TGTGCCAGTAAGGCAGCAGGGAGTCTGTTTTTT.